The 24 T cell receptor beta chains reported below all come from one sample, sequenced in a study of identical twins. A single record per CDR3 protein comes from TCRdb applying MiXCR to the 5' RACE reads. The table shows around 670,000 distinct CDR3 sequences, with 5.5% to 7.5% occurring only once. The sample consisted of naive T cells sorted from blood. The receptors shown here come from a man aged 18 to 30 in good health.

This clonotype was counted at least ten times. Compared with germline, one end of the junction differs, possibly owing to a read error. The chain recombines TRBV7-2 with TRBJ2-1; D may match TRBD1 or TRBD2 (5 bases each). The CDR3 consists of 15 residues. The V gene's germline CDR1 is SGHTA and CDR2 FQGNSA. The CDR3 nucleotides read TGTGCCAGCAGTTTAGCTACTAGGGGATACAATGAGCAGTTCTTC. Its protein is CASSLATRGYNEQFF.

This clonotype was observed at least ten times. For the CDR3, the DNA is TGTGCCAGCAGTGAATACAGGGAAAATGGCTACACCTTC. Translating gives CASSEYRENGYTF. This chain joins TRBV25-1 and TRBJ1-2, with TRBD1 as a possible D gene (5 bases). The CDR3 has 13 residues. Germline V gene sequence: CDR1 MGHDK, CDR2 SYGVNS. Trimming pared 0 bases from V and 6 bases from J, leaving 8 bases between.

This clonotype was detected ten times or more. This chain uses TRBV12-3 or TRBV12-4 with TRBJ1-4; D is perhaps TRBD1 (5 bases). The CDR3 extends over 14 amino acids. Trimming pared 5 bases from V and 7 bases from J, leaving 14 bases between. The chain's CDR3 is CASSPQGRGEKLFF. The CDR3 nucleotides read TGTGCCAGCAGTCCTCAGGGACGGGGTGAAAAACTGTTTTTT.

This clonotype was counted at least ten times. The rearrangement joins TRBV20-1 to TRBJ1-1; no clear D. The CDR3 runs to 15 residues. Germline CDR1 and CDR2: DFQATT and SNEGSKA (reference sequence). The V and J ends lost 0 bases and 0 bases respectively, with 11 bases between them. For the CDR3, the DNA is TGCAGTGCTAGAGATTTGGGCAGAATGAACACTGAAGCTTTCTTT. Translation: CSARDLGRMNTEAFF.

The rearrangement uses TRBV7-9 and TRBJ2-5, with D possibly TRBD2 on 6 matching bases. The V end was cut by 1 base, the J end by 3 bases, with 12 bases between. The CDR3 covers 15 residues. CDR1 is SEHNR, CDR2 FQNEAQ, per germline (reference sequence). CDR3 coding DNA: TGTGCCAGCAGCTTAGGGGAGGACTTTAAAGAGACCCAGTACTTC. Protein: CASSLGEDFKETQYF.

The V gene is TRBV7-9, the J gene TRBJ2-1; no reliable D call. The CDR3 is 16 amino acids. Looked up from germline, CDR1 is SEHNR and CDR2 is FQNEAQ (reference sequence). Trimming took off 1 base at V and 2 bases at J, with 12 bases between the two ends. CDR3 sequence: CASSLEDLVTYNEQFF. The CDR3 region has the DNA TGTGCCAGCAGCTTAGAAGATCTAGTAACCTACAATGAGCAGTTCTTC.

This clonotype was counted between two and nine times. The DNA of the CDR3 is TGCAGTGCTAGAGCCCGCCCCGCGACTTCCTACAATGAGCAGTTCTTC. It encodes CSARARPATSYNEQFF. The chain recombines TRBV20-1 with TRBJ2-1, with D hard to call. The CDR3 has 16 residues. V was shortened by 1 base and J by 1 base, with 14 bases between the two germline ends. Germline CDR1 is DFQATT and CDR2 is SNEGSKA (reference sequence).

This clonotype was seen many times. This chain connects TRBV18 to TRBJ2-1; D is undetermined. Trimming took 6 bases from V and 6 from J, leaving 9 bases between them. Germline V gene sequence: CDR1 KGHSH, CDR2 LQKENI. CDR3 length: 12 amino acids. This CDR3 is CASSGPANEQFF. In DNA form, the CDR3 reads TGTGCCAGCTCCGGACCGGCCAATGAGCAGTTCTTC.

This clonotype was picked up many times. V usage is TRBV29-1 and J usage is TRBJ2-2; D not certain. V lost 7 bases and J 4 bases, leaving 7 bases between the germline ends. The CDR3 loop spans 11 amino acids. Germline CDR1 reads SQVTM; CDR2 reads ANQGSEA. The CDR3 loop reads CSADFTGELFF. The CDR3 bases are TGCAGCGCCGACTTCACCGGGGAGCTGTTTTTT.

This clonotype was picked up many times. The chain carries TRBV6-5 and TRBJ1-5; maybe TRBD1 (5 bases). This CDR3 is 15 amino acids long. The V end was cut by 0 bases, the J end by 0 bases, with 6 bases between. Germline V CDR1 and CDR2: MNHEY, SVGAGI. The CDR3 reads CASSYSGVSNQPQHF. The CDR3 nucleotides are TGTGCCAGCAGTTACTCAGGGGTTAGCAATCAGCCCCAGCATTTT.

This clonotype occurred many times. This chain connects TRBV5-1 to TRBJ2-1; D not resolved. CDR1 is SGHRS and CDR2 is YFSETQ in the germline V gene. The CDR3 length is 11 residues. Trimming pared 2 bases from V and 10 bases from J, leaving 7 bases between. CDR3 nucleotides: TGCGCCAGCAGCTTAGAGGTCGAGCAGTTCTTC. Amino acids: CASSLEVEQFF.

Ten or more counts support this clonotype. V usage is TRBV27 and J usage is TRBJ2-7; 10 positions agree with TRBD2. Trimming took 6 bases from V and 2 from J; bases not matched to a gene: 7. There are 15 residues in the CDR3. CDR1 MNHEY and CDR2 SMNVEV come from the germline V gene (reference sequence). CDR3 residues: CASSSLAGAAYEQYV. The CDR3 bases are TGTGCCAGCAGCTCTCTAGCGGGAGCTGCCTACGAGCAGTACGTC.

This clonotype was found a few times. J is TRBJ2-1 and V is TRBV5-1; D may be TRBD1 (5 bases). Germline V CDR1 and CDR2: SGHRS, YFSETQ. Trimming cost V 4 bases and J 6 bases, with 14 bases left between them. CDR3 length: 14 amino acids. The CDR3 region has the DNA TGCGCCAGCAGCAGAAACAGGAACCCCAATGAGCAGTTCTTC. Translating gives CASSRNRNPNEQFF.

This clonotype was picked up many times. DNA of the CDR3: TGCGCCAGCAGCTTGCGCGCGGGAGCGGGCAATGAGCAGTTCTTC. Encoded protein: CASSLRAGAGNEQFF. V gene TRBV5-1 combines with J gene TRBJ2-1; 7 bases are shared with TRBD2. CDR1 SGHRS and CDR2 YFSETQ come from the germline V gene. There are 15 residues in the CDR3. Trimming at V came to 1 base and at J to 6 bases, leaving 7 bases not matched to a gene.

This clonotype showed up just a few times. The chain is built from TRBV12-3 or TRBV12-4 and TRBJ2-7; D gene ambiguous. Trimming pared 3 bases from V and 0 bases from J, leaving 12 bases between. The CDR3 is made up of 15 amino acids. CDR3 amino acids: CASSLWTSGSYEQYV. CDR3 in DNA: TGTGCCAGCAGTTTGTGGACGTCTGGCTCCTACGAGCAGTACGTC.

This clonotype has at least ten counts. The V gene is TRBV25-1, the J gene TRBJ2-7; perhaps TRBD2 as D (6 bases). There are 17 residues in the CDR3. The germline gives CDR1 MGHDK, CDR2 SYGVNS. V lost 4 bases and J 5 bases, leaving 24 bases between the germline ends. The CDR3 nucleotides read TGTGCCAGCAGTGCCTTTCGGGGGAGTAAGGTGGTCCACGAGCAGTACGTC. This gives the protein CASSAFRGSKVVHEQYV.

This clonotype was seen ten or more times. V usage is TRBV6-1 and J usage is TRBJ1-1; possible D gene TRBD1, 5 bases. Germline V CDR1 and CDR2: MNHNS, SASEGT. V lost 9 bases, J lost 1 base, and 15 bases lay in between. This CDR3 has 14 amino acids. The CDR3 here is CASLSYQGNTEAFF. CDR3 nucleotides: TGTGCCAGTTTGAGCTATCAGGGGAACACTGAAGCTTTCTTT.

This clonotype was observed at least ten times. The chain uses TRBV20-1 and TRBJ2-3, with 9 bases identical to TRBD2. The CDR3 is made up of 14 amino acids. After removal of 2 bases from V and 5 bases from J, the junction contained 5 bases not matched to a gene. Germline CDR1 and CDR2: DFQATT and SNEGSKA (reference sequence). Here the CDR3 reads CSARLAGALDTQYF. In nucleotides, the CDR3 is TGCAGTGCTAGATTAGCGGGAGCGTTAGATACGCAGTATTTT.

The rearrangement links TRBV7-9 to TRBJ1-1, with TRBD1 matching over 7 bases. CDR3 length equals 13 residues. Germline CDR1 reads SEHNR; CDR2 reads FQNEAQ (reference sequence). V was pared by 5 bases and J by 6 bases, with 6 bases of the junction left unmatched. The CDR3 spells CASSPITGAEAFF. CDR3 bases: TGTGCCAGCAGCCCAATAACAGGGGCTGAAGCTTTCTTT.

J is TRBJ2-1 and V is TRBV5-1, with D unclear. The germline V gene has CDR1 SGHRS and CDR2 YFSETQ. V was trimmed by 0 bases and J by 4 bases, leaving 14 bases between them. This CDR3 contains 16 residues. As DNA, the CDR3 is TGCGCCAGCAGCTTGGAAGGCACCCTTTCTTACAATGAGCAGTTCTTC. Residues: CASSLEGTLSYNEQFF.

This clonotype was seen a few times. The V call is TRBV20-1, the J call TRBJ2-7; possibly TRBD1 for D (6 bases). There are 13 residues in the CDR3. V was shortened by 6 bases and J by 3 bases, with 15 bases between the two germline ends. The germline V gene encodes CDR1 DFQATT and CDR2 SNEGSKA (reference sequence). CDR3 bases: TGCAGTGCCCCGAGCGGACAGAGCTACGAGCAGTACTTC. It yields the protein CSAPSGQSYEQYF.

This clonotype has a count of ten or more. The CDR3 here is CASRLGVLETQYF. The DNA for the CDR3 is TGTGCCAGCAGACTGGGGGTCCTAGAGACCCAGTACTTC. The chain is built from TRBV6-2 or TRBV6-3 and TRBJ2-5, with D possibly called TRBD1 or TRBD2 (5 bases each). Germline V gene data show CDR1 as MNHEY and CDR2 as SVGEGT. The CDR3 length is 13 residues. Deletions cut 6 bases from V and 4 bases from J, with 12 bases between.

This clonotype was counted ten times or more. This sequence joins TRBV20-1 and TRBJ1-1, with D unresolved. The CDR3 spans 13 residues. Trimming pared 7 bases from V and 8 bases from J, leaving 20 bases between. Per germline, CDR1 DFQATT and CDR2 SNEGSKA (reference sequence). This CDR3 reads CSVPSSGRWEAFF. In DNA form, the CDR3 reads TGCAGTGTCCCTAGCTCAGGCCGATGGGAAGCTTTCTTT.

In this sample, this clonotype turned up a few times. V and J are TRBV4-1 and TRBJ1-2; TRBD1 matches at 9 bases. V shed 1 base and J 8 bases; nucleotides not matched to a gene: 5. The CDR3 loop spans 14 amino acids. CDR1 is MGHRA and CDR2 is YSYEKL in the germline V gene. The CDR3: CASSQGGTGLGYTF. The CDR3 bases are TGCGCCAGCAGCCAAGGGGGGACAGGGTTGGGCTACACCTTC.